Below, one TCR beta chain is given with its context. This clonotype appeared many times. The antigen it binds to is not known. Per-nucleotide qualities are absent, and no much larger clonotype sits a single base away. Receptor libraries were prepared by multiplex PCR. The sequencer was an Illumina HiSeq 4000. TCR beta libraries were built with iRepertoire HTBI primers and Arm-PCR amplification of CDR3 regions. Before sequencing, the PCR products went through gel purification. In the authors' own workflow: Gene usage analysis of CDR3 amino acid clonotypes used the roughly 60 TRBV and around 14 TRBJ segments found across samples. COPE and FqMerger were used to merge filtered high-quality paired reads into contigs. BLAST was used to align contigs to the IMGT TRBV, TRBD and TRBJ reference genes, and CDR3 was defined following IMGT. Any clonotype with a frequency above 0.1% was counted as a highly expanded clone. Shannon entropy was used to measure repertoire diversity, and the Gini coefficient was used to measure V-J evenness. A clonotype was considered public if more than one individual shared it. The raw public reads went through TCRdb reprocessing: fastp at Q25, MiXCR clone calling, in-frame beta chains kept. When rows share a CDR3 protein, they turn into one entry using the most common DNA and genes. The authors' filters were not applied to this entry. The sample contains roughly 250,000 distinct CDR3 sequences, approximately 18% of them found a single time. The ten largest clones take up around 15% of the sample.

This entry comes from a study of regulatory T cells in long-lasting Graves disease (dated by TCRdb to the early 2020s). For the wider study: Newly diagnosed Graves' disease patients had taken antithyroid drugs for less than 3 months. The study was conducted in China and was registered as a clinical trial. A total of around 35 samples were covered by TCR sequencing, comprising approximately 13 persistent and approximately 20 newly diagnosed Graves' disease patients. Peripheral blood TCR sequencing and RNA sequencing compared persistent Graves' disease patients with newly diagnosed Graves' disease patients.

What the research found in general, with its limitations: Persistent disease showed preferential use of TRBV28, TRBJ1-2 and TRBJ2-5, whereas newly diagnosed disease favored TRBV20-1 and TRBJ2-1. Persistent Graves' disease patients showed lower TCR Shannon entropy and fewer highly expanded clones than newly diagnosed patients, suggesting clonal expansion. Persistent patients shared more public clonotypes among themselves (over 2,500) than newly diagnosed patients did (approximately 970). As a limitation, the authors acknowledged that the small sample size may reduce accuracy. Sequencing and analysis were limited to the TCR beta chain. Only peripheral blood was studied, because thyroid tissue, the primary lesion, was inaccessible.

The germline V gene encodes CDR1 SGHRS and CDR2 YFSETQ. For this chain, trimming is 3 bases at the V end and 2 bases at the J end, and the number of junction bases without a gene match is 7. The cysteine opens and the phenylalanine closes a CDR3 of 15 amino acids. This entry keeps only the CDR3 DNA: 45 bases, framed from base 1. Explained via the paper, the time point label denotes: newly diagnosed GD, antithyroid drugs for less than 3 months. For both TCR sequencing and RNA sequencing, RNA was extracted from PBMCs using TRIzol. Graves' disease was diagnosed according to American Thyroid Association guidelines. The patients came from an endocrinology department in Xi'an, China. Each patient gave about 9.1 milliliters of peripheral blood, collected in an EDTA anticoagulant tube. Ficoll Paque Plus density gradient separation was used to isolate PBMCs, and no further T cell sorting was done. An Agilent 2100 Bioanalyzer and agarose gel were used to check RNA quality, and a NanoDrop 2000 was used to measure RNA concentration.

The same sample was also studied in work on T cells in Graves' hyperthyroidism and ophthalmopathy. The second study's authors report: Stable Graves' hyperthyroidism was defined as no progression to ophthalmopathy during 18 months of follow-up. Hyperthyroidism patients were newly diagnosed, with disease duration under 2 months, and aged 18 to 65 years. Patients with uncontrolled infections, other autoimmune diseases, pregnancy or lactation were excluded. Diagnoses were based on clinical symptoms, serum thyroxine and TRAb, thyroid ultrasound and orbital computed tomography. A first-round RT-PCR of the TCR CDR3 used the HTBI primer set with the Qiagen OneStep RT-PCR kit. Most expanded thyroid clonotypes (frequency above 0.001) were also found in blood, which suggests that blood repertoires may mirror thyroid immune responses. A 13 V-J signature model separated ophthalmopathy from stable hyperthyroidism, with 87.88% sensitivity and 81.08% specificity in cross-validation and 80%/75% in testing. During validation, the model predicted progression to ophthalmopathy a median of roughly six months ahead of onset, with almost 71% sensitivity and 72.22% specificity. To identify distinguishing TCR V-J signatures, a discovery cohort of around 100 patients was used, comprising some 45 with Graves' ophthalmopathy and around 60 with stable Graves' hyperthyroidism. An independent validation cohort of under 20 hyperthyroidism patients and 17 patients who later progressed to ophthalmopathy tested prospective prediction of ophthalmopathy. The 90 or so discovery patients were randomly split 7:3 into training and test sets. The study also compared thyroid tissue and blood T-cell repertoires from five or six Graves' hyperthyroidism patients. Once sampling was done, hyperthyroidism patients were given methimazole at a starting dose of 30 mg daily, whereas ophthalmopathy patients were given high-dose intravenous methylprednisolone. Libraries were constructed in a second round of multiplex PCR, after which size selection and purification were performed. Paired-end sequencing of the libraries was performed with 100 bp reads on an Illumina HiSeq2000. SOAPnuke was used to process the raw data, removing reads that contained adapters or uncalled bases, had a mean Phred below 15, or lacked an exact match to the constant primer or identifier. COPE v1.2.5 was used to merge the high-quality paired reads, and each unique nucleotide sequence was defined as a clonotype. MiTCR v1.1 was used to align the clonotypes against IMGT TRBV, TRBD and TRBJ reference segments. Analysis was restricted to V-J combinations with a frequency above 0.0001, which covered 98% to 99.2% of repertoires. A TCS score was defined as the ratio between F50 (clonal expansion) and ExV (chaos), using BLOSUM62-based TCRdist between CDR3 peptides within each V-J. Welch's t-statistics and random forest reduced just over 500 V-J features to about 13, which were used in a naive Bayes classifier (R e1071). No statistical method was used to fix the sample size in advance, and group allocation was not hidden from the investigators. TCR Vbeta CDR3 sequencing of around 130 peripheral blood samples (43 ophthalmopathy, 75 to 85 hyperthyroidism and approximately 17 progressor patients) is reported in the paper.

The starting material was peripheral blood mononuclear cells (PBMCs), obtained at new diagnosis, from a patient treated with antithyroid drugs. The source of this sequence is a woman aged 30 to 39 with Graves disease. Donor details come from another sample of the same person, matched by shared clones. The chain employs TRBV5-1 and TRBJ1-1, with TRBD1 identical over 7 junction bases. The CDR3 reads CASSYQTGYNTEAFF. The base sequence is TGCGCCAGCAGCTACCAGACAGGGTATAACACTGAAGCTTTCTTT.